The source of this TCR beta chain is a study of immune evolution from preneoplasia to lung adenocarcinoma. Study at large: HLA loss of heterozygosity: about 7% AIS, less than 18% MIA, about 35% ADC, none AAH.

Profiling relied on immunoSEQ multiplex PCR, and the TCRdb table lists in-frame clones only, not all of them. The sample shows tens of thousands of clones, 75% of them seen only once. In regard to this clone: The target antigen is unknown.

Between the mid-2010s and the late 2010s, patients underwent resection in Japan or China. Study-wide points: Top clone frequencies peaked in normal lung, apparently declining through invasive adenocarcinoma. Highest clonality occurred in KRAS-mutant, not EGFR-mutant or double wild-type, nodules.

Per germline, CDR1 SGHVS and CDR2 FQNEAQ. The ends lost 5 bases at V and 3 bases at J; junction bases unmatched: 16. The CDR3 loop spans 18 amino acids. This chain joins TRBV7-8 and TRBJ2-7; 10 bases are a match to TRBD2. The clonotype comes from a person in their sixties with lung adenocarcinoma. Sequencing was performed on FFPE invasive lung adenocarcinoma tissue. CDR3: CASSPAGLASTGYYEQYF. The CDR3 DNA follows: TGTGCCAGCAGCCCCGCGGGACTAGCGTCTACTGGGTACTACGAGCAGTACTTC.